This T cell receptor beta chain was captured by sequencing in a study of T cell changes during pregnancy in multiple sclerosis. Germline CDR1 and CDR2: LNHNV and YYDKDF (reference sequence). This CDR3 region has 11 residues. Trimming shortened V by 7 bases and J by 4 bases, and 7 bases separated the two germline ends. Sequencing was performed with immunoSEQ multiplex PCR; in TCRdb, only in-frame clones are kept and a portion is missing. This sample has fewer than 65,000 clones, with approximately 90% found just once. The rearrangement joins TRBV15 to TRBJ1-2, with D tentatively TRBD1 (6 bases). This clonotype was sampled from a female donor with multiple sclerosis, enrolled in a pregnancy study. The sequences come from CD8+ T cells from peripheral blood mononuclear cells, collected after pregnancy. Written as DNA, the CDR3 is TGTGCCACCACAGGGGCCTATGGCTACACCTTC. Amino acids: CATTGAYGYTF.